This TCR beta chain was recovered during a study of technical replicates of blood from a few donors. The germline V gene encodes CDR1 SGHTA and CDR2 FQGTGA. The CDR3 length is 17 residues. The germline V and J ends were trimmed by 4 bases and 8 bases, with 24 bases remaining between them. Data came from immunoSEQ multiplex PCR; TCRdb stores just in-frame clones and leaves some out. The table shows 65,000 to 95,000 clones, with roughly 93% occurring only once. The TCR sequence derives from a human donor in good health. This chain connects TRBV7-3 to TRBJ2-1; D may be TRBD1 (5 bases). The sample taken for sequencing was T cells isolated from PBMCs. The CDR3 here is CASSSSLGFGTQDEQFF. The CDR3 DNA sequence: TGTGCCAGCAGCTCCAGTTTGGGGTTTGGTACACAGGATGAGCAGTTCTTC. The full variable domain, in which reference TRBV7-3 and TRBJ2-1 provide the parts outside the CDR3, is GAGVSQTPSNKVTEKGKYVELRCDPISGHTALYWYRQSLGQGPEFLIYFQGTGAADDSGLPNDRFFAVRPEGSVSTLKIQRTERGDSAVYLCASSSSLGFGTQDEQFFGPGTRLTVL.